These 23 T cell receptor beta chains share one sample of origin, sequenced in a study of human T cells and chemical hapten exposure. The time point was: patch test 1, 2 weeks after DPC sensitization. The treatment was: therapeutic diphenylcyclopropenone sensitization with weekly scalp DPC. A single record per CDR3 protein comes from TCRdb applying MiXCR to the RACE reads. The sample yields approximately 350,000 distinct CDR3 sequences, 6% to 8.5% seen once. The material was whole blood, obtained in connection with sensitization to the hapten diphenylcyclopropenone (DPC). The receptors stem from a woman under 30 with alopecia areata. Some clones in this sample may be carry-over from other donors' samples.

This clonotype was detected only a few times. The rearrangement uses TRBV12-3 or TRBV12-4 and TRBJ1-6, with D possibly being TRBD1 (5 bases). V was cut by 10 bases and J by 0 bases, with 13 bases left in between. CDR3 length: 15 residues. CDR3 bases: TGTGCCACCTCCGGGGCTAGCTCCTATAATTCACCCCTCCACTTT. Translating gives CATSGASSYNSPLHF.

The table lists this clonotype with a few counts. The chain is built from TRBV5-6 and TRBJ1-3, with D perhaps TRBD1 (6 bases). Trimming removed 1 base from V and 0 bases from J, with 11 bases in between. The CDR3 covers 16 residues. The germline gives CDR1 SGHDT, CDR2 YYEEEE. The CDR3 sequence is CASSLWGASSGNTIYF. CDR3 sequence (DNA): TGTGCCAGCAGCTTGTGGGGGGCCAGCTCTGGAAACACCATATATTTT.

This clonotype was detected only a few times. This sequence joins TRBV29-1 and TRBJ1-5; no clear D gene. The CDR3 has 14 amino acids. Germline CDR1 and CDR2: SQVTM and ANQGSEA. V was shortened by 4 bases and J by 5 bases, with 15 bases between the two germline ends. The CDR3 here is CSVGTSAGDQPQHF. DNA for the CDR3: TGCAGCGTTGGGACCTCGGCTGGGGATCAGCCCCAGCATTTT.

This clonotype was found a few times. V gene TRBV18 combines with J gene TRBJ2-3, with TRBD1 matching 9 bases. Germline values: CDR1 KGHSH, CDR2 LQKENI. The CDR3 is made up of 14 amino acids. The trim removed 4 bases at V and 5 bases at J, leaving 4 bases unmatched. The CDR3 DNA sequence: TGTGCCAGCTCACGGACAGGGGCGGAAGATACGCAGTATTTT. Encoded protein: CASSRTGAEDTQYF.

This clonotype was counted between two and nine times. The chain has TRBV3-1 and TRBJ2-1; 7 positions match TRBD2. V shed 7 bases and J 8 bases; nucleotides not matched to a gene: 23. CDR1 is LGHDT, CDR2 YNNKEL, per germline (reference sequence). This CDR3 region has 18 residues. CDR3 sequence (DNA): TGTGCCAGCACCCCTTCCGCGGATTGGGGGGGGGAGTTCGATGAGCAGTTCTTC. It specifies CASTPSADWGGEFDEQFF.

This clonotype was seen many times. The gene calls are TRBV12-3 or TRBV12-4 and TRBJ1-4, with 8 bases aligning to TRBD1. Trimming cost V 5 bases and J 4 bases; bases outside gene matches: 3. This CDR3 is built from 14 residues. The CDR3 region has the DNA TGTGCCAGCAGTGCCGACAGGGGTAATGAAAAACTGTTTTTT. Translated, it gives CASSADRGNEKLFF.

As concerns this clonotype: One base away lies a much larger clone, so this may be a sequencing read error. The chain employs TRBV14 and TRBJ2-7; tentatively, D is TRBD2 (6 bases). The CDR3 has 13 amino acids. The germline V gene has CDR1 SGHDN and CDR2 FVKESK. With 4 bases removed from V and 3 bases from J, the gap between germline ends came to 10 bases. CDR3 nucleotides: TGTGCCAGCAGCCGCGGGACTTACTACGAGCAGTACTTC. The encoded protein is CASSRGTYYEQYF. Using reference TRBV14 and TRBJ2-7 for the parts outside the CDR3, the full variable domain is EAGVTQFPSHSVIEKGQTVTLRCDPISGHDNLYWYRRVMGKEIKFLLHFVKESKQDESGMPNNRFLAERTGGTYSTLKVQPAELEDSGVYFCASSRGTYYEQYFGPGTRLTVT.

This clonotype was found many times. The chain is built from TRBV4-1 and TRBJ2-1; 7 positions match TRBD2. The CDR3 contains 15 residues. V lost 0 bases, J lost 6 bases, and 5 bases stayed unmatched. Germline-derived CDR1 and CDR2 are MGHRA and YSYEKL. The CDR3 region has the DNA TGCGCCAGCAGCCAAGATTGGACTAGTGGCAATGAGCAGTTCTTC. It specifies CASSQDWTSGNEQFF.

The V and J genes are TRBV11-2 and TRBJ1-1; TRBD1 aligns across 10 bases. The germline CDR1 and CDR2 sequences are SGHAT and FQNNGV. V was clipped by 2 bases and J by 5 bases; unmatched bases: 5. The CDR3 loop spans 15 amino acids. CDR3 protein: CASSLIWDRGTEAFF. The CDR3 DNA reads TGTGCCAGCAGCTTAATCTGGGACAGGGGTACTGAAGCTTTCTTT.

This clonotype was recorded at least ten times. The CDR3: CASSFQGLSDEQFF. The CDR3, as DNA: TGTGCCAGCAGCTTCCAGGGACTCTCCGATGAGCAGTTCTTC. The chain employs TRBV7-2 and TRBJ2-1, with D perhaps TRBD2 (6 bases). Deletions cut 3 bases from V and 8 bases from J, with 14 bases between. Germline CDR1 SGHTA, CDR2 FQGNSA. CDR3 length: 14 residues.

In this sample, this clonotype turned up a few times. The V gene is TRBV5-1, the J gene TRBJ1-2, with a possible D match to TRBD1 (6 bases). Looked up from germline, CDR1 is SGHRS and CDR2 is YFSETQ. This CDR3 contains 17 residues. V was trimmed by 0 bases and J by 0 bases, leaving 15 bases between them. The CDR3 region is CASSLGNGDTANYGYTF. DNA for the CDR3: TGCGCCAGCAGCTTGGGTAACGGGGACACCGCTAACTATGGCTACACCTTC. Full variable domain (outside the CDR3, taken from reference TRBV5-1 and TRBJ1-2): KAGVTQTPRYLIKTRGQQVTLSCSPISGHRSVSWYQQTPGQGLQFLFEYFSETQRNKGNFPGRFSGRQFSNSRSEMNVSTLELGDSALYLCASSLGNGDTANYGYTFGSGTRLTVV.

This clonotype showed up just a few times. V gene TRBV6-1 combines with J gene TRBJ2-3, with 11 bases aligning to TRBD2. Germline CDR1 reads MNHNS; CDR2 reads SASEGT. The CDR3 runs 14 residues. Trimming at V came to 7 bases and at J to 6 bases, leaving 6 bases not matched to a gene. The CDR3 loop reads CASILAGGGDTQYF. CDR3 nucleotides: TGTGCCAGCATCCTAGCGGGGGGAGGGGATACGCAGTATTTT.

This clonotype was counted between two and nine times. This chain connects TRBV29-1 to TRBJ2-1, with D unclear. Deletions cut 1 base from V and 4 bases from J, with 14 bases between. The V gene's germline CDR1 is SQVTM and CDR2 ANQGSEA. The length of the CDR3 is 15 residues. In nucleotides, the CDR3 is TGCAGCGTTGAAGCATCGCTGGTCAGGTACAATGAGCAGTTCTTC. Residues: CSVEASLVRYNEQFF.

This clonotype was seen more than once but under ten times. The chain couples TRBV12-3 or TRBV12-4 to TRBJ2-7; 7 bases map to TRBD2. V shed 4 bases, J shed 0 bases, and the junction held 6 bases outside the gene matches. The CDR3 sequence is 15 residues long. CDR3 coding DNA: TGTGCCAGCAGTTGGAGCGGGGCGTCCTCCTACGAGCAGTACTTC. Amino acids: CASSWSGASSYEQYF.

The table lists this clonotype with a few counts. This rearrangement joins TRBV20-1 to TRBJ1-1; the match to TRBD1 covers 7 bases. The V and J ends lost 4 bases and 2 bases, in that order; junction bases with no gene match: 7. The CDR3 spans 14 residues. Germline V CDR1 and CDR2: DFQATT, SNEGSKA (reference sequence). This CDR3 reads CSATTGAPNTEAFF. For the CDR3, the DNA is TGCAGTGCTACCACAGGGGCACCTAACACTGAAGCTTTCTTT.

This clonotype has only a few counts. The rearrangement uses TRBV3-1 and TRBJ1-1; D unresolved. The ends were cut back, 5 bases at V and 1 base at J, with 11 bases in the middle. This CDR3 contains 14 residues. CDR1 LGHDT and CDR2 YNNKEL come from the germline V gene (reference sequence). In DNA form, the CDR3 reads TGTGCCAGCAGCTTGACGTGGGAGAACACTGAAGCTTTCTTT. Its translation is CASSLTWENTEAFF.

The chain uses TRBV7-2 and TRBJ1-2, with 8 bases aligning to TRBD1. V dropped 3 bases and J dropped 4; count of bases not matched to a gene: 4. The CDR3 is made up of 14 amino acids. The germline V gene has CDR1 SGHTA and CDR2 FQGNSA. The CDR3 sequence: CASSFRDRPYGYTF. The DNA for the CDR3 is TGTGCCAGCAGCTTCCGGGACAGGCCCTATGGCTACACCTTC.

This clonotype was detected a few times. CDR3 protein: CASSRREGVEAFF. The CDR3 region has the DNA TGTGCCAGCAGCAGAAGAGAGGGAGTTGAAGCTTTCTTT. This chain uses TRBV3-1 with TRBJ1-1; D uncertain. V was cut by 5 bases and J by 7 bases, with 14 bases left in between. CDR1 and CDR2 (germline): LGHDT, YNNKEL (reference sequence). The CDR3 loop spans 13 amino acids.

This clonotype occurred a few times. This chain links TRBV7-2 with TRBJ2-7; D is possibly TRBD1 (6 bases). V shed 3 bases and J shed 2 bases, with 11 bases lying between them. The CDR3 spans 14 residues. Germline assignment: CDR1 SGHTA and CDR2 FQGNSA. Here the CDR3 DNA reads TGTGCCAGCAGCTTTCGGACAGAGACCTACGAGCAGTACTTC. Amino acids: CASSFRTETYEQYF.

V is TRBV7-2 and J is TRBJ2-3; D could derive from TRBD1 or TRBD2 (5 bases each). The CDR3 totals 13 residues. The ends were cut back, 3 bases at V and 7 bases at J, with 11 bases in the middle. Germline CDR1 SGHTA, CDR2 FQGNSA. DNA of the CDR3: TGTGCCAGCAGCTTCGGGACCTCGCATACGCAGTATTTT. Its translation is CASSFGTSHTQYF.

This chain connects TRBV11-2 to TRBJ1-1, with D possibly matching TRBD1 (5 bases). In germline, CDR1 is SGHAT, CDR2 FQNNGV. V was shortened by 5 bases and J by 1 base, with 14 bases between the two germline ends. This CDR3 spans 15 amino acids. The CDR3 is CASSPRQQGNTEAFF. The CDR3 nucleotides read TGTGCCAGCAGCCCCAGACAGCAGGGGAACACTGAAGCTTTCTTT.

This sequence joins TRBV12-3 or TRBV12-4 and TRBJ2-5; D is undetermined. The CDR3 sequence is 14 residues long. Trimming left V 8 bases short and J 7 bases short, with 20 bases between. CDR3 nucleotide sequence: TGTGCCAGCGGAAAGACATTCCAATTCGGGACCCAGTACTTC. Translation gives CASGKTFQFGTQYF.

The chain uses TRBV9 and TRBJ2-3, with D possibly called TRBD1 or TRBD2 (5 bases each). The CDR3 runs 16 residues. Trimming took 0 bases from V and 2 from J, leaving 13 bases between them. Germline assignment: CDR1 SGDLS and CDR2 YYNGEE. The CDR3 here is CASSVGRGQSTDTQYF. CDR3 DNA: TGTGCCAGCAGCGTAGGACGGGGCCAATCCACAGATACGCAGTATTTT. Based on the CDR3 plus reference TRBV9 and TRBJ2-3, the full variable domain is DSGVTQTPKHLITATGQRVTLRCSPRSGDLSVYWYQQSLDQGLQFLIQYYNGEERAKGNILERFSAQQFPDLHSELNLSSLELGDSALYFCASSVGRGQSTDTQYFGPGTRLTVL.